This entry lists 30 T cell receptor beta chains sequenced from one sample in a study of shared clonotypes between healthy human individuals (TCRdb year 2020). Libraries were built with the immunoSEQ multiplex PCR assay. TCRdb retrieved this table from immuneACCESS and kept in-frame rearrangements only. Not all clones are present; in checked studies, unresolved V genes account for under half, and no reason is known for the remainder. This sample lists about half a million clones; roughly 78% were detected once. The ten largest clones add up to approximately 12% of the sample. The sequencing sample was made of PBMCs. The receptors were sampled from a woman between 40 and 50 years old in good health. Some clones in this sample may be carry-over from other donors' samples.

This clone was found once. The CDR3 spells CASSQGLLQGASGNTIYF. In nucleotides, the CDR3 is TGCGCCAGCAGCCAGGGCCTCTTGCAGGGGGCATCAGGAAACACCATATATTTT. The V and J genes are TRBV4-1 and TRBJ1-3; 8 bases match TRBD1. The J segment lost 4 bases and the V segment lost 3 bases, leaving 14 bases of the junction unmatched. This CDR3 has 18 residues. Germline V gene data show CDR1 as MGHRA and CDR2 as YSYEKL.

J is TRBJ1-1 and V is TRBV4-1, with 8 positions matching TRBD1. Germline values: CDR1 MGHRA, CDR2 YSYEKL. V shed 0 bases and J 5 bases; nucleotides not matched to a gene: 5. This CDR3 is built from 15 residues. CDR3: CASSQDTQGATEAFF. The CDR3 DNA sequence: TGCGCCAGCAGCCAAGACACCCAGGGGGCAACTGAAGCTTTCTTT.

This clone was seen more than once but under ten times. The chain is built from TRBV29-1 and TRBJ1-2; TRBD1 is a possible D gene (6 bases). CDR3 length: 14 residues. Germline V CDR1 and CDR2: SQVTM, ANQGSEA. V gave up 5 bases and J gave up 1 base, with 14 bases separating them. This CDR3 is CSVRAGDFNYGYTF. The DNA of the CDR3 is TGCAGCGTTCGGGCAGGGGATTTTAACTATGGCTACACCTTC.

In DNA, the CDR3 is TGTGCCAGCTCACCCAAGGGGGGGGACTACGAGCAGTACTTC. Residues: CASSPKGGDYEQYF. V is TRBV18 and J is TRBJ2-7; TRBD2 is a possible D gene (7 bases). V was shortened by 3 bases and J by 3 bases, with 12 bases between the two germline ends. This CDR3 has 14 residues. Germline V CDR1 and CDR2: KGHSH, LQKENI.

The chain links TRBV18 to TRBJ1-4; the D is unclear. The CDR3 is made up of 16 amino acids. Looked up from germline, CDR1 is KGHSH and CDR2 is LQKENI. V was clipped by 3 bases and J by 0 bases, with 11 bases between them. CDR3 loop: CASSPFGQTTNEKLFF. The CDR3 coding sequence is TGTGCCAGCTCACCCTTCGGGCAGACAACTAATGAAAAACTGTTTTTT.

This clone came up once. CDR3 residues: CASSLDPAGKQFF. As DNA, the CDR3 is TGTGCCAGCAGCTTAGATCCCGCGGGGAAGCAGTTCTTC. This sequence joins TRBV7-2 and TRBJ2-1; the D gene is possibly TRBD2 (6 bases). CDR1 is SGHTA and CDR2 is FQGNSA in the germline V gene. V shed 1 base and J shed 11 bases, with 12 bases lying between them. The CDR3 runs 13 residues.

V gene TRBV4-1 combines with J gene TRBJ2-7; unclear D gene. This CDR3 is 15 amino acids long. Germline values: CDR1 MGHRA, CDR2 YSYEKL. Between the trimmed V and J ends, which lost 1 base and 4 bases, there was a span of 14 bases. CDR3 nucleotide sequence: TGCGCCAGCAGCCAAGTTCTTGGTATAAAATACGAGCAGTACTTC. As protein: CASSQVLGIKYEQYF.

The chain combines TRBV7-2 with TRBJ1-4, with 7 bases lining up with TRBD1. With 4 bases clipped from V and 5 bases from J, the junction kept 7 bases outside the gene matches. Germline values: CDR1 SGHTA, CDR2 FQGNSA. This CDR3 has 15 residues. CDR3 protein: CASSYEQGRNEKLFF. The DNA of the CDR3 is TGTGCCAGCAGCTACGAACAGGGGAGGAATGAAAAACTGTTTTTT.

The chain is built from TRBV2 and TRBJ1-5; D unresolved. The germline V gene has CDR1 SNHLY and CDR2 FYNNEI. The CDR3 is 13 residues long. V was trimmed by 8 bases and J by 1 base, leaving 9 bases between them. This chain's CDR3 is CASRGGSNQPQHF. The CDR3 nucleotides are TGTGCCAGCCGAGGAGGGAGCAATCAGCCCCAGCATTTT.

The chain uses TRBV28 and TRBJ2-3; perhaps TRBD1 as D (6 bases). Trimming shortened V by 8 bases and J by 2 bases, and 14 bases separated the two germline ends. Germline V CDR1 and CDR2: MDHEN, SYDVKM. The CDR3 sequence is 14 residues long. CDR3 amino acids: CASGGGGFTDTQYF. DNA for the CDR3: TGTGCCAGCGGTGGGGGCGGATTCACAGATACGCAGTATTTT.

The chain recombines TRBV9 with TRBJ2-2; D not resolved. This CDR3 is 15 amino acids long. Trimming shortened V by 5 bases and J by 0 bases, and 11 bases separated the two germline ends. Germline V gene data show CDR1 as SGDLS and CDR2 as YYNGEE. DNA of the CDR3: TGTGCCAGCAGTCCCTCCATTCCGAACACCGGGGAGCTGTTTTTT. This sequence encodes CASSPSIPNTGELFF.

The chain links TRBV4-2 to TRBJ1-3, with D uncertain. The germline V gene encodes CDR1 LGHNA and CDR2 YNFKEQ. Trimming stripped 0 bases from V and 1 base from J, with 10 bases between. CDR3 length: 16 residues. The CDR3 sequence: CASSQEQPISGNTIYF. For the CDR3, the DNA is TGTGCCAGCAGCCAAGAACAACCCATTTCTGGAAACACCATATATTTT.

The chain joins TRBV10-3 to TRBJ2-7; 9 positions agree with TRBD1. In germline, CDR1 is ENHRY, CDR2 SYGVKD. CDR3 length: 13 amino acids. The V and J ends lost 6 bases and 5 bases, in that order; junction bases with no gene match: 5. The CDR3 DNA follows: TGTGCCATCAGCGGGGGACAGGGCGACGAGCAGTACTTC. Amino acids: CAISGGQGDEQYF.

This clone appeared a single time. The rearrangement joins TRBV25-1 to TRBJ2-1; weak D call: TRBD2 (5 bases). Deletions cut 1 base from V and 2 bases from J, with 12 bases between. CDR1 and CDR2 (germline): MGHDK, SYGVNS. The CDR3 runs 16 residues. DNA for the CDR3: TGTGCCAGCAGTGAATCCAGCGGTGGCCCCTACAATGAGCAGTTCTTC. Translating it yields CASSESSGGPYNEQFF.

The chain links TRBV7-9 to TRBJ2-7; 7 bases are a match to TRBD1. This CDR3 has 15 residues. The junction had 8 bases not matched to a gene; V was cut back by 5 bases and J by 1 base. Germline CDR1 SEHNR, CDR2 FQNEAQ (reference sequence). CDR3 amino acids: CASSPPGQLSYEQYF. The CDR3, as DNA: TGTGCCAGCAGCCCACCGGGACAGCTATCCTACGAGCAGTACTTC.

This sequence joins TRBV11-2 and TRBJ2-1, with D tentatively TRBD2 (5 bases). The V gene's germline CDR1 is SGHAT and CDR2 FQNNGV. This CDR3 has 14 residues. V shed 1 base and J shed 7 bases, with 11 bases lying between them. This CDR3 is CASSLVTGLNEQFF. The CDR3 nucleotides are TGTGCCAGCAGCTTAGTGACGGGGTTGAATGAGCAGTTCTTC.

This sequence joins TRBV7-8 and TRBJ2-3; the match to TRBD2 covers 8 bases. Germline-derived CDR1 and CDR2 are SGHVS and FQNEAQ. CDR3 length: 17 residues. With 5 bases clipped from V and 3 bases from J, the junction kept 13 bases outside the gene matches. The CDR3 DNA is TGTGCCAGCAGCCCGCGGGGGGCGGGAGAGGGAACAGATACGCAGTATTTT. This translates into CASSPRGAGEGTDTQYF.

CDR3: CAWTLGRGGYSPLHF. CDR3 bases: TGTGCCTGGACACTTGGTAGGGGAGGTTATTCACCCCTCCACTTT. The chain recombines TRBV30 with TRBJ1-6, with D possibly being TRBD1 (5 bases). CDR1 and CDR2 from the germline V gene are GTSNPN and SVGIG (reference sequence). CDR3 length: 15 amino acids. The V and J ends lost 4 bases and 8 bases respectively, with 18 bases between them.

The chain links TRBV19 to TRBJ2-3, with D unclear. This CDR3 is built from 17 residues. The germline V gene has CDR1 LNHDA and CDR2 SQIVND (reference sequence). The germline V and J ends were trimmed by 6 bases and 1 base, with 20 bases remaining between them. The CDR3 spells CASSLGVGYTGTDTQYF. CDR3 DNA sequence: TGTGCCAGTAGCCTTGGAGTTGGCTACACCGGCACAGATACGCAGTATTTT.

Here the CDR3 reads CASSVDSGGETQYF. The CDR3 nucleotides read TGTGCCAGCAGTGTTGATAGCGGGGGAGAGACCCAGTACTTC. The chain uses TRBV2 and TRBJ2-5, with TRBD2 matching over 9 bases. The V gene's germline CDR1 is SNHLY and CDR2 FYNNEI. This CDR3 comprises 14 residues. The V gene end was trimmed by 4 bases and the J gene end by 4 bases; junction bases not matched to a gene: 4.

J is TRBJ1-6 and V is TRBV30, with TRBD1 as a possible D gene (5 bases). CDR1 and CDR2 (germline): GTSNPN, SVGIG (reference sequence). Trimming stripped 3 bases from V and 9 bases from J, with 15 bases between. The CDR3 sequence is 14 residues long. Written as DNA, the CDR3 is TGTGCCTGGAGGGGCGGGGGGTTGGCTTCACCCCTCCACTTT. Encoded protein: CAWRGGGLASPLHF.

This sequence joins TRBV30 and TRBJ1-5, with 7 bases identical to TRBD1. With V trimmed by 0 bases and J by 2 bases, 4 bases remained unmatched. Germline loops: CDR1 GTSNPN, CDR2 SVGIG (reference sequence). There are 15 residues in the CDR3. CDR3 sequence (DNA): TGTGCCTGGAGTGTAGGCACAGGGGGCAATCAGCCCCAGCATTTT. It yields the protein CAWSVGTGGNQPQHF. The whole variable domain, remainder taken from reference TRBV30 and TRBJ1-5, is SQTIHQWPATLVQPVGSPLSLECTVEGTSNPNLYWYRQAAGRGLQLLFYSVGIGQISSEVPQNLSASRPQDRQFILSSKKLLLSDSGFYLCAWSVGTGGNQPQHFGDGTRLSIL.

The chain carries TRBV19 and TRBJ2-2; D is possibly TRBD2 (5 bases). V was cut by 6 bases and J by 5 bases, with 13 bases left in between. This CDR3 spans 14 amino acids. In germline, CDR1 is LNHDA, CDR2 SQIVND (reference sequence). This CDR3 reads CASRPPWRTGELFF. CDR3 coding DNA: TGTGCCAGTAGGCCGCCCTGGAGGACCGGGGAGCTGTTTTTT.

This clone was observed at least ten times. The J gene is TRBJ1-1, the V gene TRBV28; TRBD1 is a possible D gene (5 bases). Per germline, CDR1 MDHEN and CDR2 SYDVKM. The V gene lost 1 base and the J gene lost 3 bases, with 15 bases spanning the gap. CDR3 length: 16 amino acids. The CDR3 sequence: CASSLSGRGRDTEAFF. The CDR3 DNA reads as TGTGCCAGCAGTTTATCGGGGAGGGGCAGGGACACTGAAGCTTTCTTT.

The rearrangement links TRBV28 to TRBJ1-6, with D tentatively TRBD1 (5 bases). V was trimmed by 2 bases and J by 11 bases, leaving 16 bases between them. The CDR3 extends over 15 amino acids. The germline CDR1 and CDR2 sequences are MDHEN and SYDVKM. The CDR3 loop is CASSLMDRDEAPLHF. The CDR3 nucleotides are TGTGCCAGCAGTTTAATGGACCGGGACGAGGCACCCCTCCACTTT. Looking up the rest from reference TRBV28 and TRBJ1-6 gives the full variable domain: DVKVTQSSRYLVKRTGEKVFLECVQDMDHENMFWYRQDPGLGLRLIYFSYDVKMKEKGDIPEGYSVSREKKERFSLILESASTNQTSMYLCASSLMDRDEAPLHFGNGTRLTVT.

The chain links TRBV10-3 to TRBJ2-7; no reliable D call. Germline CDR1 reads ENHRY; CDR2 reads SYGVKD. The CDR3 has 14 residues. Trimming shortened V by 0 bases and J by 1 base, and 7 bases separated the two germline ends. The CDR3 nucleotides are TGTGCCATCAGTGAGTCAGGAGAATCCTACGAGCAGTACTTC. Protein: CAISESGESYEQYF.

This chain joins TRBV30 and TRBJ1-1; D may be TRBD1 (6 bases). Germline values: CDR1 GTSNPN, CDR2 SVGIG (reference sequence). V lost 5 bases and J lost 0, with 19 bases in between. The CDR3 has 16 amino acids. CDR3 amino acids: CAWVRGGMPMNTEAFF. The CDR3, as DNA: TGTGCCTGGGTTCGAGGGGGTATGCCCATGAACACTGAAGCTTTCTTT. Using reference TRBV30 and TRBJ1-1 for the parts outside the CDR3, the full variable domain is SQTIHQWPATLVQPVGSPLSLECTVEGTSNPNLYWYRQAAGRGLQLLFYSVGIGQISSEVPQNLSASRPQDRQFILSSKKLLLSDSGFYLCAWVRGGMPMNTEAFFGQGTRLTVV.

This chain joins TRBV28 and TRBJ2-6; D remains unclear. Per the germline V gene, CDR1 is MDHEN and CDR2 is SYDVKM. Trimming stripped 3 bases from V and 4 bases from J, with 4 bases between. The CDR3 covers 13 residues. This chain's CDR3 is CASSFPGANVLTF. Here the CDR3 DNA reads TGTGCCAGCAGTTTTCCCGGGGCCAACGTCCTGACTTTC.

The J gene is TRBJ2-6, the V gene TRBV28; no clear D. Per the germline V gene, CDR1 is MDHEN and CDR2 is SYDVKM. V lost 3 bases and J 4 bases, leaving 13 bases between the germline ends. The CDR3 contains 16 residues. The CDR3 region has the DNA TGTGCCAGCAGTTTTACCCAAGCGTACGGGGCCAACGTCCTGACTTTC. Protein: CASSFTQAYGANVLTF.

This sequence joins TRBV5-1 and TRBJ2-5; D is unresolved. Between the trimmed V and J ends, which lost 3 bases and 5 bases, there was a span of 11 bases. Germline V gene lookup returns CDR1 SGHRS and CDR2 YFSETQ. This CDR3 spans 13 amino acids. CDR3 sequence (DNA): TGCGCCAGCAGCTCGCCTCCGTTTGAGACCCAGTACTTC. Amino acid sequence: CASSSPPFETQYF.